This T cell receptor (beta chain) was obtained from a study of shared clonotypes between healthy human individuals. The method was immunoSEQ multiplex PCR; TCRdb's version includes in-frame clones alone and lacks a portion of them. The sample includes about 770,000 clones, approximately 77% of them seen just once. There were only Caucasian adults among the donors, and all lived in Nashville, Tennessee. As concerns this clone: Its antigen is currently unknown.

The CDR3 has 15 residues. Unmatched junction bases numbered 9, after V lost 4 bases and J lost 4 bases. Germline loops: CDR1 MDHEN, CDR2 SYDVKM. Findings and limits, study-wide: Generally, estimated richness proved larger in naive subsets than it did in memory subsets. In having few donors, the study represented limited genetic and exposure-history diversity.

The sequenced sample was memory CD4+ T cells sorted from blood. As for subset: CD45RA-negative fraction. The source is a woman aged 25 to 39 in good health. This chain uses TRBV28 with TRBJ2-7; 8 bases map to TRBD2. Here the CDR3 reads CASSSSSGSVYEQYF. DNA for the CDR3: TGTGCCAGCAGTTCTTCTAGCGGGTCCGTTTACGAGCAGTACTTC.